Reported below is one T cell receptor beta chain. The antigen is unknown. The data are from a study of T cell responses to AZD1222 COVID-19 vaccine. TCRdb's copy holds only in-frame clones and misses some; the assay was immunoSEQ multiplex PCR. The data hold around 140,000 clones, with roughly 85% observed a single time. Study observations and caveats: Mapped onto spike, vaccine-associated CD4 TCRs spanned it and were dominant at 160-218 and 743-854. Nearly half of spike-specific TCRs reportedly target variant regions that are unmutated in the B.1.351 and B.1.1.7 variants. In a largely white British group with more females than males, clonal diversity was possibly underestimated.

The clonotype comes from an adult who received the MenACWY meningococcal vaccine as a control. The input for sequencing was peripheral blood, taken 28 days after the second dose of the MenACWY control vaccine.

For the CDR3, the DNA is TGTGCCAGCAGCTACCGGGCCCTTTCCTATGGCTACACCTTC. Its translation: CASSYRALSYGYTF. The chain recombines TRBV5-8 with TRBJ1-2; D uncertain. The length of the CDR3 is 14 residues. V was clipped by 3 bases and J by 4 bases, with 13 bases between them. From germline, CDR1 is SGHTS and CDR2 YDEGEE.